A single sample is the source of the 28 T cell receptor beta chains below, sequenced in a study of T cell responses to AZD1222 COVID-19 vaccine. Data came from immunoSEQ multiplex PCR; TCRdb stores just in-frame clones and leaves some out. This sample yields around 70,000 clones, of which around 90% are seen a single time; around 1.3% belongs to the top ten. This specimen consisted of peripheral blood, obtained 28 days after the second AZD1222 dose. The source of these receptors is an adult who received the AZD1222 COVID-19 vaccine.

The chain joins TRBV19 to TRBJ1-5, with D unresolved. Germline CDR1 is LNHDA and CDR2 is SQIVND (reference sequence). This CDR3 region has 14 residues. The V gene lost 5 bases and the J gene lost 0 bases, with 8 bases spanning the gap. CDR3 nucleotide sequence: TGTGCCAGTAGTGACGGGTATAGCAATCAGCCCCAGCATTTT. Protein: CASSDGYSNQPQHF.

This CDR3 reads CASSPTGTQQAFF. The CDR3 nucleotides are TGTGCCAGCAGTCCGACAGGGACCCAGCAAGCTTTCTTT. J is TRBJ1-1 and V is TRBV6-5; 7 bases agree with TRBD1. CDR1 MNHEY and CDR2 SVGAGI come from the germline V gene. This CDR3 comprises 13 residues. The junction had 9 bases not matched to a gene; V was cut back by 5 bases and J by 9 bases.

Here the CDR3 reads CASSMKGTGRIVNTEAFF. The CDR3 DNA sequence: TGTGCCAGTAGTATGAAAGGGACAGGGAGAATCGTGAACACTGAAGCTTTCTTT. The chain has TRBV19 and TRBJ1-1; 9 bases are a match to TRBD1. The CDR3 runs to 18 residues. After removal of 3 bases from V and 0 bases from J, the junction contained 11 bases not matched to a gene. Per germline, CDR1 LNHDA and CDR2 SQIVND (reference sequence).

CDR3 DNA sequence: TGTGCCAGCAGTGAATTTTCAGCGGGAGAGACCCAGTACTTC. This encodes CASSEFSAGETQYF. The V and J genes are TRBV25-1 and TRBJ2-5; possibly TRBD2 for D (6 bases). The CDR3 is 14 amino acids. In germline, CDR1 is MGHDK, CDR2 SYGVNS. Trimming took off 1 base at V and 4 bases at J, with 10 bases between the two ends.

The gene calls are TRBV20-1 and TRBJ2-1; possible D gene TRBD2, 5 bases. CDR1 DFQATT and CDR2 SNEGSKA come from the germline V gene (reference sequence). Deletions cut 4 bases from V and 10 bases from J, with 11 bases between. The CDR3 is 11 residues long. The CDR3: CSATLAGEQFF. In DNA form, the CDR3 reads TGCAGTGCTACGCTAGCAGGCGAGCAGTTCTTC.

The chain uses TRBV9 and TRBJ1-1; 10 nucleotides align to TRBD1. With 4 bases clipped from V and 11 bases from J, the junction kept 14 bases outside the gene matches. This CDR3 comprises 15 residues. Germline V gene sequence: CDR1 SGDLS, CDR2 YYNGEE. The CDR3 loop reads CASSRGDRGERGAFF. The CDR3 DNA reads as TGTGCCAGCAGCAGAGGGGACAGGGGCGAAAGAGGGGCTTTCTTT.

The table lists this clone with a few counts. This rearrangement joins TRBV7-2 to TRBJ2-2; 7 bases match TRBD1. J lost 2 bases, V lost 4 bases, and 13 bases had no gene match. The length of the CDR3 is 18 residues. Germline CDR1 reads SGHTA; CDR2 reads FQGNSA. The CDR3 nucleotides are TGTGCCAGCAGCTATATTTACCACAGGGGTTCTAACACCGGGGAGCTGTTTTTT. It encodes CASSYIYHRGSNTGELFF.

The table lists this clone with a count of one. This rearrangement joins TRBV4-2 to TRBJ2-2, with 9 bases aligning to TRBD2. V lost 3 bases, J lost 5 bases, and 10 bases stayed unmatched. The CDR3 has 17 amino acids. Germline CDR1 is LGHNA and CDR2 is YNFKEQ. CDR3 sequence (DNA): TGTGCCAGCAGCCATCCTAGCGGGACTCCTACGACCGGGGAGCTGTTTTTT. It specifies CASSHPSGTPTTGELFF.

V usage is TRBV25-1 and J usage is TRBJ1-4; a possible D gene is TRBD1 (5 bases). CDR1 MGHDK and CDR2 SYGVNS come from the germline V gene. The V end lost 4 bases, the J end lost 3 bases, and 9 bases lay between the germline ends. The CDR3 consists of 14 residues. The CDR3 sequence: CASSALGANEKLFF. DNA for the CDR3: TGTGCCAGCAGTGCCCTAGGGGCTAATGAAAAACTGTTTTTT. The entire variable domain, with the rest obtained from reference TRBV25-1 and TRBJ1-4, is as follows: EADIYQTPRYLVIGTGKKITLECSQTMGHDKMYWYQQDPGMELHLIHYSYGVNSTEKGDLSSESTVSRIRTEHFPLTLESARPSHTSQYLCASSALGANEKLFFGSGTQLSVL.

Here the CDR3 reads CASSRRASNEKLFF. DNA of the CDR3: TGTGCCAGCAGCCGACGAGCCTCTAATGAAAAACTGTTTTTT. The rearrangement links TRBV11-1 to TRBJ1-4; D is undetermined. Germline values: CDR1 SGHAT, CDR2 FQDESV (reference sequence). This CDR3 spans 14 amino acids. V was cut by 5 bases and J by 3 bases, with 10 bases left in between.

The chain has TRBV5-4 and TRBJ2-1, with D unresolved. The CDR3 has 11 amino acids. V was clipped by 2 bases and J by 7 bases, with 4 bases between them. Germline V gene data show CDR1 as SGHNT and CDR2 as YYREEE (reference sequence). In nucleotides, the CDR3 is TGTGCCAGCAGCTTACTAAATGAGCAGTTCTTC. It yields the protein CASSLLNEQFF.

The CDR3 here is CASSQGGTGANVLTF. The DNA of the CDR3 is TGTGCCAGCAGCCAAGGGGGGACTGGGGCCAACGTCCTGACTTTC. The V call is TRBV14, the J call TRBJ2-6; D possibly matches TRBD1 or TRBD2 (5 bases each). The V gene lost 1 base and the J gene lost 2 bases, with 6 bases spanning the gap. This CDR3 contains 15 residues. Germline values: CDR1 SGHDN, CDR2 FVKESK.

The rearrangement uses TRBV27 and TRBJ1-1; tentatively, D is TRBD1 (6 bases). The ends were cut back, 5 bases at V and 6 bases at J, with 19 bases in the middle. CDR1 is MNHEY, CDR2 SMNVEV, per germline (reference sequence). The CDR3 length is 15 residues. The CDR3 DNA reads as TGTGCCAGCAGTCCTTGGGGGGGGGCCGGGGCTGAAGCTTTCTTT. Translation: CASSPWGGAGAEAFF.

The chain combines TRBV18 with TRBJ2-2; a weak D match, TRBD1 (5 bases). Germline CDR1 and CDR2: KGHSH and LQKENI. This CDR3 region has 13 residues. The V end was cut by 1 base, the J end by 10 bases, with 10 bases between. DNA of the CDR3: TGTGCCAGCTCACCACTCAGGGCGGAGGAGCTGTTTTTT. As protein: CASSPLRAEELFF.

The V gene is TRBV19, the J gene TRBJ1-5; TRBD1 agrees at 7 bases. CDR1 and CDR2 (germline): LNHDA, SQIVND (reference sequence). The CDR3 sequence is 15 residues long. V lost 5 bases, J lost 4 bases, and 8 bases stayed unmatched. In nucleotides, the CDR3 is TGTGCCAGTAGTTTTTGGGACAGTAGAAATCAGCCCCAGCATTTT. Translated, it gives CASSFWDSRNQPQHF.

This rearrangement joins TRBV20-1 to TRBJ1-6, with TRBD1 matching over 10 bases. With V trimmed by 3 bases and J by 4 bases, 3 bases remained unmatched. CDR1 is DFQATT and CDR2 is SNEGSKA in the germline V gene (reference sequence). CDR3 length equals 15 residues. CDR3 DNA sequence: TGCAGTGCTAGTAGGGGACAGGGGTATAATTCACCCCTCCACTTT. Amino acids: CSASRGQGYNSPLHF.

The chain joins TRBV7-6 to TRBJ2-5; 12 positions agree with TRBD1. The germline gives CDR1 SGHVS, CDR2 FNYEAQ. The CDR3 consists of 14 residues. V trimming: 5 bases; J trimming: 7 bases; junction bases outside the gene matches: 5. CDR3 DNA: TGTGCCAGCAGCGGTGGGACAGGGGGCGGGACCCAGTACTTC. The encoded protein is CASSGGTGGGTQYF.

This chain links TRBV6-5 with TRBJ2-2; the D call may be TRBD1 or TRBD2 (5 bases each). Germline V lookup: CDR1 MNHEY, CDR2 SVGAGI. The V end was cut by 10 bases, the J end by 11 bases, with 20 bases between. This CDR3 comprises 13 residues. The CDR3 DNA is TGTGCCATCTCGGGACCCAGTGGCAGTGAGCTGTTTTTT. Protein: CAISGPSGSELFF.

The rearrangement joins TRBV7-9 to TRBJ1-3; D is unresolved. CDR3 length: 14 residues. Germline V gene sequence: CDR1 SEHNR, CDR2 FQNEAQ (reference sequence). V was pared by 3 bases and J by 8 bases, with 14 bases between. CDR3 DNA sequence: TGTGCCAGCAGCTTGGGCCCCTTACGAGACACCATATATTTT. It translates to CASSLGPLRDTIYF.

The chain employs TRBV19 and TRBJ2-7; D might be TRBD1 (6 bases). Per the germline V gene, CDR1 is LNHDA and CDR2 is SQIVND (reference sequence). Trimming left V 6 bases short and J 2 bases short, with 11 bases between. This CDR3 spans 13 amino acids. In DNA, the CDR3 is TGTGCCAGTAGGGACAGAATTACCTACGAGCAGTACTTC. Amino acid sequence: CASRDRITYEQYF. Filled out from reference TRBV19 and TRBJ2-7, the complete variable domain reads DGGITQSPKYLFRKEGQNVTLSCEQNLNHDAMYWYRQDPGQGLRLIYYSQIVNDFQKGDIAEGYSVSREKKESFPLTVTSAQKNPTAFYLCASRDRITYEQYFGPGTRLTVT.

The chain carries TRBV5-1 and TRBJ1-6; D possibly corresponds to TRBD1 (5 bases). There are 15 residues in the CDR3. In germline, CDR1 is SGHRS, CDR2 YFSETQ. The V end was cut by 2 bases, the J end by 9 bases, with 15 bases between. The CDR3 nucleotides are TGCGCCAGCAGCTTAGCGGGGGAAGGAGGTTCACCCCTCCACTTT. Its protein is CASSLAGEGGSPLHF.

This clone was seen only a few times. The chain recombines TRBV7-3 with TRBJ2-7; D may be TRBD1 (6 bases). Germline assignment: CDR1 SGHTA and CDR2 FQGTGA. V lost 5 bases to trimming and J lost 6 bases, with 14 bases between them. The CDR3 extends over 13 amino acids. CDR3 coding DNA: TGTGCCAGCAGCAAAGGAACAGGGCTCGAGCAGTACTTC. This sequence encodes CASSKGTGLEQYF.

V gene TRBV27 combines with J gene TRBJ1-6; 8 bases map to TRBD1. The CDR3 totals 15 residues. V was clipped by 4 bases and J by 7 bases; unmatched bases: 6. Germline lookup yields CDR1 MNHEY and CDR2 SMNVEV (reference sequence). The CDR3 spells CASSSQGAGNSPLHF. The CDR3 DNA is TGTGCCAGCAGTTCCCAGGGGGCCGGGAATTCACCCCTCCACTTT.

The CDR3 is CSVAGQGNEKLFF. In DNA, the CDR3 is TGCAGCGTTGCCGGACAGGGGAATGAAAAACTGTTTTTT. The chain carries TRBV29-1 and TRBJ1-4, with 9 bases that match TRBD1. The CDR3 contains 13 residues. Trimming removed 4 bases from V and 5 bases from J; junction bases left unmatched: 2. Germline V CDR1 and CDR2: SQVTM, ANQGSEA.

The rearrangement links TRBV19 to TRBJ2-5; no definite D call. The CDR3 runs to 13 residues. Germline V gene data show CDR1 as LNHDA and CDR2 as SQIVND (reference sequence). Trimming took 3 bases from V and 5 from J, leaving 10 bases between them. CDR3 DNA: TGTGCCAGTAGTATTTCAGTAACCGAGACCCAGTACTTC. Translating it yields CASSISVTETQYF.

The chain joins TRBV24-1 to TRBJ1-4; the D is unclear. V was cut by 4 bases and J by 6 bases, with 11 bases left in between. This CDR3 spans 14 amino acids. From germline, CDR1 is KGHDR and CDR2 SFDVKD. The CDR3 sequence is CATSETGRDEKLFF. Here the CDR3 DNA reads TGTGCCACCAGTGAGACCGGGAGGGATGAAAAACTGTTTTTT.

The rearrangement joins TRBV30 to TRBJ1-5; 10 bases are a match to TRBD1. The germline V gene encodes CDR1 GTSNPN and CDR2 SVGIG (reference sequence). CDR3 length equals 15 residues. The V gene end was trimmed by 4 bases and the J gene end by 6 bases; junction bases not matched to a gene: 9. CDR3 nucleotides: TGTGCCTGGACCCCCCACGGGACAGGGGCTCAGCCCCAGCATTTT. It encodes CAWTPHGTGAQPQHF.

V usage is TRBV10-3 and J usage is TRBJ1-2, with a possible D match to TRBD1 (5 bases). Germline CDR1 ENHRY, CDR2 SYGVKD. Trimming shortened V by 0 bases and J by 4 bases, and 12 bases separated the two germline ends. The CDR3 length is 15 residues. The CDR3 protein is CAISESIRQPYGYTF. The CDR3 region has the DNA TGTGCCATCAGTGAGTCGATCAGACAGCCCTATGGCTACACCTTC.